This T cell receptor beta chain came from a study of response to subunit inactivated influenza vaccine. Turning to this clonotype: Antigen specificity is unknown.

TCRdb re-analysed the RT-PCR reads in MiXCR, keeping a single row per CDR3 protein. The data contain fewer than 700,000 distinct CDR3 sequences, 10% to 15% of them singletons. CDR3 length: 11 amino acids. Per the germline V gene, CDR1 is SGHVS and CDR2 is FQNEAQ. The V and J ends lost 5 bases and 6 bases respectively, with 8 bases between them. Study findings and constraints: Each seasonal influenza vaccination, the authors suggested, recruits few new T cells.

The TCR was taken from a man between 50 and 59 years old who received an inactivated influenza vaccine. This specimen was PBMCs from blood, taken around seven weeks after vaccination. This chain connects TRBV7-8 to TRBJ2-7; D remains ambiguous. The CDR3 nucleotides read TGTGCCAGCAGCAAAAACAGCGAGCAGTACTTC. As protein: CASSKNSEQYF.